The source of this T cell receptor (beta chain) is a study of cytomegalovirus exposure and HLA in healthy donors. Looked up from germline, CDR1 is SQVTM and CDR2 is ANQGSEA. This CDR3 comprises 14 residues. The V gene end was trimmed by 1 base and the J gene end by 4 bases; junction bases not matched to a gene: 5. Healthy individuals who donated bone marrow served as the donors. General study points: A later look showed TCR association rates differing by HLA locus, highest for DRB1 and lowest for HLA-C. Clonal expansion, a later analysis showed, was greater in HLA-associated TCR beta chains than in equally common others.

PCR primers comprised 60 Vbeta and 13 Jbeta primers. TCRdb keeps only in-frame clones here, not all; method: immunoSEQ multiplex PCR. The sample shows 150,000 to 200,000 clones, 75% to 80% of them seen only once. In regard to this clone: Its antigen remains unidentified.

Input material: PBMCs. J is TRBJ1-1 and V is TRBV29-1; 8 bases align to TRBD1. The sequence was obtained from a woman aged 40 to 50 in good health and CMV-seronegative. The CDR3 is CSVEARTGFTEAFF. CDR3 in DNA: TGCAGCGTTGAAGCAAGGACAGGGTTCACTGAAGCTTTCTTT.